The rows below give T cell receptor beta chains drawn from one sample of a study of identifying expanded T cells in peripheral blood. Profiling relied on immunoSEQ multiplex PCR, and the TCRdb table lists in-frame clones only, not all of them. This table has about 78,000 clones, roughly 81% appearing once. The sample comprised blood. The receptors come from a person aged 18 to 70 in good health. Each CDR3 is given with its conserved first and last residue. D genes are given only for firm matches. Clone size appears in some rows only: once, few, many, or a class for an expanded clone.

clone_size j_call d_call v_call cdr3_nt cdr3_aa
NA TRBJ2-1 NA TRBV9 TGTGCCAGCAGCGTAAGGTTGGGGGAGTACAATGAGCAGTTCTTC CASSVRLGEYNEQFF
many TRBJ1-2 TRBD1 TRBV7-8 TGTGCCAGCAGCTCCTCGGGACAGGGGTACTATGGCTACACCTTC CASSSSGQGYYGYTF
once TRBJ2-7 NA TRBV7-2 TGTGCCAGCAGCTGGGAGGGGGAAGGCTACGAGCAGTACTTC CASSWEGEGYEQYF
once TRBJ2-7 TRBD2 TRBV7-3 TGTGCCAGCAGCCCAGGGCTAGCGGGGGGAGAGCAGTACTTC CASSPGLAGGEQYF
once TRBJ2-5 NA TRBV7-2 TGTGCCAGCAGCTTAGGGCTGGGGGCGGAGACCCAGTACTTC CASSLGLGAETQYF
NA TRBJ2-1 TRBD1 TRBV9 TGTGCCAGCTCCACGGGGCAGGGGGCCTCCTACAATGAGCAGTTCTTC CASSTGQGASYNEQFF
NA TRBJ1-3 NA TRBV30 TGTGCCTGGAGTAGACTCTCTGGAAACACCATATATTTT CAWSRLSGNTIYF
NA TRBJ2-1 NA TRBV4-3 TGCGCCAGCAGCCAAGTCGGGCAGGGTTCGGATGAGCAGTTCTTC CASSQVGQGSDEQFF
NA TRBJ2-7 TRBD1 TRBV4-1 TGCGCCAGCAGCCGAGGGACAGGAACCTACGAGCAGTACTTC CASSRGTGTYEQYF
medium-sized TRBJ1-2 NA TRBV7-2 TGTGCCAGCAGCTCGTCGGGACTGCCCTATGGCTACACCTTC CASSSSGLPYGYTF
NA TRBJ2-7 NA TRBV28 TGTGCCAGCAGTTTGGAGGTCTACGAGCAGTACTTC CASSLEVYEQYF
NA TRBJ1-5 NA TRBV18 TGTGCCAGCTCACCAGAGTCGGGGGGAAGCAATCAGCCCCAGCATTTT CASSPESGGSNQPQHF
NA TRBJ1-2 NA TRBV19 TGTGCCAGTAAAAACAGCGGGAACTATGGCTACACCTTC CASKNSGNYGYTF
NA TRBJ2-2 TRBD2 TRBV4-2 TGTGCCAGCAGCCAAGGAGAGCTAGCGGGACTACCGAACACCGGGGAGCTGTTTTTT CASSQGELAGLPNTGELFF
NA TRBJ1-3 TRBD1 TRBV4-3 TGCGCCAGCAGCCGTGACAGGGAGGTTGGAAACACCATATATTTT CASSRDREVGNTIYF
NA TRBJ2-7 NA TRBV7-2 TGTGCCAGCCGTTCAATAGACCACGAGCAGTACTTC CASRSIDHEQYF
NA TRBJ2-1 TRBD2 TRBV4-1 TGCGCCAGCAGCCAGCCTAGGGCTAGCGGTGACAATGAGCAGTTCTTC CASSQPRASGDNEQFF
NA TRBJ2-1 TRBD2 TRBV5-1 TGCGCCAGCCGCCATCTAGCGGGGGACAATGAGCAGTTCTTC CASRHLAGDNEQFF
NA TRBJ1-2 NA TRBV7-2 TGTGCCAGCAGCCTAACCCAAGGCCCTCCACACGGCTACACCTTC CASSLTQGPPHGYTF
NA TRBJ2-1 NA TRBV7-9 TGTGCCAGCAGCCAAACTAGCCCTGGGATCAATGAGCAGTTCTTC CASSQTSPGINEQFF
NA TRBJ2-1 TRBD1 TRBV19 TGTGCCAGCAAACTGGGACAGGGCTACAATGAGCAGTTCTTC CASKLGQGYNEQFF
NA TRBJ2-1 NA TRBV7-2 TGTGCCAGCAGCTTTGCCGGCCCGGGAACCAATGAGCAGTTCTTC CASSFAGPGTNEQFF
NA TRBJ1-2 TRBD1 TRBV6-4 TGTGCCAGCAGTGTTGACAGGGCTAACTATGGCTACACCTTC CASSVDRANYGYTF
NA TRBJ1-3 NA TRBV4-3 TGCGCCAGCAGCCAAGAGGGCCCGCAGGGGCAAACTCTCACTGGAAACACCATATATTTT CASSQEGPQGQTLTGNTIYF
few TRBJ2-7 TRBD1 TRBV15 TGTGCCACCAGCAGAGATGCTGGGACAGGGGCCCAATTAAAGCAGTACTTC CATSRDAGTGAQLKQYF
NA TRBJ2-1 NA TRBV19 TGTGCCAGTACCGAGAGCGGCCTCTCCTACAATGAGCAGTTCTTC CASTESGLSYNEQFF
NA TRBJ1-1 NA TRBV29-1 TGCAGCGTTGAAGGTCAGGGTTACGGAGGGACTGAAGCTTTCTTT CSVEGQGYGGTEAFF
NA TRBJ2-5 NA TRBV7-9 TGTGCCAGCAGTTCAGGGGAGACCCAGTACTTC CASSSGETQYF
NA TRBJ2-3 TRBD1 TRBV7-3 TGTGCCAGCAGCCCGGACAGGTACACAGATACGCAGTATTTT CASSPDRYTDTQYF
few TRBJ2-7 TRBD1 TRBV5-4 TGTGCCAGCAGCCAAACAGGGGGCGTTAACTACGAGCAGTACTTC CASSQTGGVNYEQYF
once TRBJ2-2 TRBD2 TRBV13 TGTGCCAGCAGCTCAGGACTAGGGGTCACCGGGGAGCTGTTTTTT CASSSGLGVTGELFF
NA TRBJ2-5 NA TRBV2 TGTGCCAGCAGCGGACAGAAAGGAGAGACCCAGTACTTC CASSGQKGETQYF
NA TRBJ1-2 TRBD1 TRBV5-1 TGCGCCAGCAGCCTCGGGACAGGGGAAAACTATGGCTACACCTTC CASSLGTGENYGYTF
NA TRBJ2-2 NA TRBV9 TGTGCCAGCAGCGATACCGGGGAGCTGTTTTTT CASSDTGELFF
NA TRBJ2-3 NA TRBV5-8 TGTGCCAGCAGGGAAGGACTAGGGGGGATGGGGACGCAGTATTTT CASREGLGGMGTQYF
few TRBJ2-1 NA TRBV12-5 TGTGCTAGTGGTTTGCGCACGCGCTCCTACAATGAGCAGTTCTTC CASGLRTRSYNEQFF
NA TRBJ1-5 NA TRBV19 TGTGCCAGTAGTATAGTGGCCATTAGCAATCAGCCCCAGCATTTT CASSIVAISNQPQHF
NA TRBJ2-1 TRBD2 TRBV11-2 TGTGCCAGCAGCTCCGTCAGCGGGAGGGCTCCTCATGAGCAGTTCTTC CASSSVSGRAPHEQFF
few TRBJ1-4 NA TRBV19 TGTGCCAGTAGTCTCGGACGGGAAAAACTGTTTTTT CASSLGREKLFF
NA TRBJ1-5 TRBD1 TRBV28 TGTGCCAGCAGTTCCCCGGTAGACAGGGGGCATCAGCCCCAGCATTTT CASSSPVDRGHQPQHF
NA TRBJ1-2 TRBD1 TRBV29-1 TGCAGCGTCGAGGGACAGGAGGGTCTCTATGGCTACACCTTC CSVEGQEGLYGYTF
NA TRBJ2-1 TRBD1 TRBV4-2 TGTGCCAGCAGCCAAGATCTGGGACAGGGACACAATGAGCAGTTCTTC CASSQDLGQGHNEQFF
NA TRBJ2-3 NA TRBV5-5 TGTGCCAGCAGCTTTGGAGGGAGTACAGATACGCAGTATTTT CASSFGGSTDTQYF
NA TRBJ2-7 NA TRBV10-2 TGCGCCAGCAGTGAGTTCGCGGGAATCTACGAGCAGTACTTC CASSEFAGIYEQYF
NA TRBJ1-6 NA TRBV30 TGTGCCCAAGAACTCCGGGACAAATTTGCCCTCCACTTT CAQELRDKFALHF
once TRBJ2-1 NA TRBV28 TGTGCCAGCAGTTCCTGGGGTCTCTCCAATGAGCAGTTCTTC CASSSWGLSNEQFF
NA TRBJ2-2 TRBD1 TRBV29-1 TGCAGCGTTGAAGAGGACAGGGGGCGAAGAGGGGAGCTGTTTTTT CSVEEDRGRRGELFF
NA TRBJ2-7 TRBD1 TRBV5-1 TGCGCCAGCTCAATAGACAGGGGCCCCTACGAGCAGTACTTC CASSIDRGPYEQYF
once TRBJ1-1 NA TRBV5-4 TGTGCCAGCAGCACCGGGACTGAAGCTTTCTTT CASSTGTEAFF
NA TRBJ2-7 NA TRBV19 TGTGCCAGTAGTATAGTCCAGGGTGGTAACGAGCAGTACTTC CASSIVQGGNEQYF
few TRBJ1-2 NA TRBV2 TGTGCCAGCAGTGTCGACAGTCCCCCCTATGGCTACACCTTC CASSVDSPPYGYTF
NA TRBJ2-1 TRBD2 TRBV30 TGTGCCTGGAGTGGACTAGCGATAGAGAATGAGCAGTTCTTC CAWSGLAIENEQFF
NA TRBJ2-7 TRBD1 TRBV7-2 TGTGCCAGCAGCTTAAACAGGGGGATCTACGAGCAGTACTTC CASSLNRGIYEQYF